This T cell receptor (beta chain) was recorded in a study of Ad26.COV2.S vaccination and SARS-CoV-2 variants. Across the study: Once, or twice with 56 days between doses, Ad26.COV2.S was given intramuscularly.

The CDR3 covers 15 residues. Trimming removed 0 bases from V and 5 bases from J, with 11 bases in between. Germline V gene data show CDR1 as SGHRS and CDR2 as YFSETQ. Treatment of the sample: roughly 20 received Ad26.COV2.S at low or high dose, single or two shots; about 5 received placebo; per-sample allocation not given. Collection of the samples took place on day 63 after the first injection of vaccine or placebo. The sample came from a Boston adult aged 18-55 years. Clones were sequenced by immunoSEQ multiplex PCR, and TCRdb holds only the in-frame ones, with some missing. Of about 680,000 clones in the sample, around 90% were seen once. With respect to this clone: Antigen unknown.

Overall study findings and caveats: The TCR-based breadth and depth measures might underestimate overall T cell responses. After vaccination, substantial breadth of spike-specific CD8+ and CD4+ responses was reported.

The chain carries TRBV5-1 and TRBJ2-2; possible D gene TRBD1, 6 bases. The input for sequencing was peripheral blood, taken in a trial of Ad26.COV2.S vaccine versus placebo. This receptor was taken from a person between 18 and 65 years old who received the Ad26.COV2.S COVID-19 vaccine or a placebo. The CDR3 DNA reads as TGCGCCAGCAGCTTGGGGACAGTACGGACCGGGGAGCTGTTTTTT. Its protein product is CASSLGTVRTGELFF. The full variable domain, rest sourced from reference TRBV5-1 and TRBJ2-2, is KAGVTQTPRYLIKTRGQQVTLSCSPISGHRSVSWYQQTPGQGLQFLFEYFSETQRNKGNFPGRFSGRQFSNSRSEMNVSTLELGDSALYLCASSLGTVRTGELFFGEGSRLTVL.